A selection of T cell receptor beta chains follows, all from one sample in a study of monozygotic twins with cystic fibrosis. The method was immunoSEQ multiplex PCR; TCRdb's version includes in-frame clones alone and lacks a portion of them. The sample carries about 36,000 clones, 80% to 95% recorded once. Sequencing used blood. The receptors originated from a boy between 2 and 10 years old with cystic fibrosis. The CDR3 runs from the conserved cysteine through the conserved F or W. D genes are given only for firm matches. The size entry is marked missing in some rows and otherwise reads once, few, many or a size class.

V gene: TRBV19
clone size: few
D gene: NA
CDR3 length: 13
J gene: TRBJ1-3
CDR3 DNA: TGTGCCAGTATAGGCAGAAATGGAAACACCATATATTTT
CDR3 protein: CASIGRNGNTIYF

V gene: TRBV25-1
clone size: once
D gene: NA
CDR3 length: 16
J gene: TRBJ1-1
CDR3 DNA: TGTGCCAGCAGTGCAGAGACAGCCTCAATGAACACTGAAGCTTTCTTT
CDR3 protein: CASSAETASMNTEAFF

V gene: TRBV6-5
clone size: NA
D gene: TRBD1
CDR3 length: 14
J gene: TRBJ1-4
CDR3 DNA: TGTGCCAGCAGTTACCGGGACAGTAATGAAAAACTGTTTTTT
CDR3 protein: CASSYRDSNEKLFF

V gene: TRBV2
clone size: NA
D gene: NA
CDR3 length: 16
J gene: TRBJ1-2
CDR3 DNA: TGTGCCAGCAGTGACGAGTATTCTCTGAGGGGAGGTGGCTACACCTTC
CDR3 protein: CASSDEYSLRGGGYTF

V gene: TRBV7-2
clone size: NA
D gene: NA
CDR3 length: 15
J gene: TRBJ1-1
CDR3 DNA: TGTGCCAGCAGCTTAGGTAGGACAGCGAACACTGAAGCTTTCTTT
CDR3 protein: CASSLGRTANTEAFF

V gene: TRBV20-1
clone size: NA
D gene: NA
CDR3 length: 11
J gene: TRBJ2-1
CDR3 DNA: TGCAGTGCTAGTTCCGGGGCCGCACAGTTCTTC
CDR3 protein: CSASSGAAQFF

V gene: TRBV7-9
clone size: NA
D gene: NA
CDR3 length: 15
J gene: TRBJ1-2
CDR3 DNA: TGTGCCAGCAGCTTAGGGTCAGGGACCCACTATGGCTACACCTTC
CDR3 protein: CASSLGSGTHYGYTF

V gene: TRBV6-5
clone size: NA
D gene: TRBD1
CDR3 length: 12
J gene: TRBJ1-2
CDR3 DNA: TGTGCCACCTCGACAGGGGGCCGGGGCTACACCTTC
CDR3 protein: CATSTGGRGYTF

V gene: TRBV7-3
clone size: NA
D gene: NA
CDR3 length: 16
J gene: TRBJ2-2
CDR3 DNA: TGTGCCAGCAGCTTGACCGGCACTCGGAACACCGGGGAGCTGTTTTTT
CDR3 protein: CASSLTGTRNTGELFF

V gene: TRBV5-1
clone size: NA
D gene: NA
CDR3 length: 15
J gene: TRBJ1-5
CDR3 DNA: TGCGCCAGCAGCTTGGAGGCAGGTATCGGGCAGCCCCAGCATTTT
CDR3 protein: CASSLEAGIGQPQHF

V gene: TRBV15
clone size: NA
D gene: NA
CDR3 length: 15
J gene: TRBJ1-1
CDR3 DNA: TGTGCCACCAGCAGAGATGTGGCGGGGAACACTGAAGCTTTCTTT
CDR3 protein: CATSRDVAGNTEAFF